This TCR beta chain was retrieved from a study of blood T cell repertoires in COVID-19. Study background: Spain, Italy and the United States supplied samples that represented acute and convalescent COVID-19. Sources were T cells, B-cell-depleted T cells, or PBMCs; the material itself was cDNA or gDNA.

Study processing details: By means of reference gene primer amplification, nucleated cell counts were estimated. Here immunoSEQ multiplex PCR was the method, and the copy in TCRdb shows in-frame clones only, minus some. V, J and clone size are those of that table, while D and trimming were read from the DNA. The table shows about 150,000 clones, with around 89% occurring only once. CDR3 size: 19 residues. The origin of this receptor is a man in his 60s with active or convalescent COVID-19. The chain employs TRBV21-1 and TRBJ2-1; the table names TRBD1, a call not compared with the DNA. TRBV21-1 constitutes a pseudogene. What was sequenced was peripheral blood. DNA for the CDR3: TGTGCCAGCAGCAAAGACGATAGTCAGGGGGTCTTCCATTACAATGAGCAGTTCTTC. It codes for CASSKDDSQGVFHYNEQFF.